This is a list of T cell receptor beta chains from one sample in a study of Graves' ophthalmopathy and Graves' hyperthyroidism. TCRdb reprocessed the multiplex PCR reads via MiXCR and lists one record per CDR3 protein. The table lists about 390,000 distinct CDR3 sequences, approximately 15% of them singletons. The material sequenced was peripheral blood. These receptors originate from a woman aged 18-29 years with stable Graves' hyperthyroidism. The CDR3 runs from the conserved cysteine through the conserved F or W. The D gene is left open where the match is weak. Clone size appears in some rows only: once, few, many, or a class for an expanded clone.

TRBD2	TRBV9	NA	TRBJ2-5	TGTGCCAGCACCTGGGTGCGGGGGGGCCGGAATTTTAGCCAAGAGACCCAGTACTTC	CASTWVRGGRNFSQETQYF
TRBD2	TRBV13	many	TRBJ2-7	TGTGCCAGCAGCTTGGGACTAGCGACCTACGAGCAGTACTTC	CASSLGLATYEQYF
TRBD1	TRBV11-3	NA	TRBJ2-7	TGTGCCAGCAGGGACAGGGGAGACGAGCAGTACTTC	CASRDRGDEQYF
NA	TRBV11-2	many	TRBJ1-1	TGTGCCAGCAGCCCAACAGGGTTCAACCGAGCTTTCTTT	CASSPTGFNRAFF
TRBD1	TRBV27	many	TRBJ1-5	TGTGCCAGCAGGAAAACAGGGGGCGGCCAGCCCCAGCATTTT	CASRKTGGGQPQHF
NA	TRBV6-5	many	TRBJ1-2	TGTGCCAGCAGTTACTCGGGGGCCGCTAACTATGGCTACACCTTC	CASSYSGAANYGYTF
NA	TRBV6-1	many	TRBJ2-5	TGTGCCAGCAGCCCCCCTAGCGTTCAAGAGACCCAGTACTTC	CASSPPSVQETQYF
NA	TRBV7-2	few	TRBJ2-2	TGTGCCAGCTGTCTATCAGGGACCGGGGAGCTGTTTTTT	CASCLSGTGELFF
NA	TRBV12-3/TRBV12-4	few	TRBJ1-1	TGTGCCAGCAGCCACCTGGCGGGCGGCACTGAAGCTTTCTTT	CASSHLAGGTEAFF
NA	TRBV6-6	many	TRBJ2-5	TGTGCCAGCAGTAGGTCCAGGGGACTCCAAGAGACCCAGTACTTC	CASSRSRGLQETQYF
NA	TRBV20-1	many	TRBJ2-7	TGCAGTGCTAGAGACCCCCTTCACTACGAGCAGTACTTC	CSARDPLHYEQYF
TRBD1	TRBV18	few	TRBJ2-2	TGTGCCAGCTCAAGGGGACAGGCCTTGAACACCGGGGAGCTGTTTTTT	CASSRGQALNTGELFF
TRBD1	TRBV12-3/TRBV12-4	NA	TRBJ2-5	TGTGCCAGCAGTCCCGGGACAGGGTGGGAGACCCAGTACTTC	CASSPGTGWETQYF
NA	TRBV6-1	many	TRBJ1-1	TGTGCCAGCAGACGACATTCGCAGGGAATGAACACTGAAGCTTTCTTT	CASRRHSQGMNTEAFF
NA	TRBV6-2/TRBV6-3	many	TRBJ2-5	TGTGCCAGCAGTTACCCCCGGGGGGAGACCCAGTACTTC	CASSYPRGETQYF
NA	TRBV4-1	few	TRBJ1-1	TGCGCCAGCAGCCAAGGGGGGGGGGAAGCTTTCTTT	CASSQGGGEAFF
TRBD1	TRBV12-3/TRBV12-4	many	TRBJ1-5	TGTGCCAGCCAAACAGGGGGCAGTCAGCCCCAGCATTTT	CASQTGGSQPQHF
NA	TRBV7-8	many	TRBJ2-2	TGTGCCACCGGGGAGCTGTTTTTT	CATGELFF
NA	TRBV6-1	many	TRBJ1-3	TGTGCCAGCAGCGCCAGTGGAACTGGAAACACCATATATTTT	CASSASGTGNTIYF
NA	TRBV6-1	many	TRBJ1-5	TGTGCCAGCGGTGAAACAGGCCGAAATCAGCCCCAGCATTTT	CASGETGRNQPQHF
NA	TRBV9	NA	TRBJ1-1	TGTGCCAGCAGCGTATACGCAGTCAGTTATGGCACTGAAGCTTTCTTT	CASSVYAVSYGTEAFF
NA	TRBV11-2	many	TRBJ2-7	TGTGCCAGCAGCTTAGACTGGGACGTCGGCTACGAGCAGTACTTC	CASSLDWDVGYEQYF
NA	TRBV5-1	many	TRBJ2-5	TGCGCCAGCAGCTCTGGGGCCTACCAAGAGACCCAGTACTTC	CASSSGAYQETQYF
NA	TRBV27	NA	TRBJ1-1	TGTGTCAGCAGCCGAGACAGGATCACTGAAGCTTTCTTT	CVSSRDRITEAFF
TRBD1	TRBV20-1	many	TRBJ1-2	TGCAGTGCTAGAGATTCAGGACAGGGGGCAGGTGGCTACACCTTC	CSARDSGQGAGGYTF
NA	TRBV12-3/TRBV12-4	many	TRBJ1-1	TGTGCCAGCAGTTTTGGGTCCGGACCCTACATGAACACTGAAGCTTTCTTT	CASSFGSGPYMNTEAFF
TRBD1	TRBV5-1	NA	TRBJ1-5	TGCGCCAGCAGCGCCTTGACCGGGACAGCCGGCAATCAGCCCCAGCATTTT	CASSALTGTAGNQPQHF
NA	TRBV3-1	NA	TRBJ1-1	TGTGCCAGCAGCCTCGTAAGTAGAATGAACACTGAAGCTTTCTTT	CASSLVSRMNTEAFF
NA	TRBV27	few	TRBJ1-1	TGTGCCAGCAGCCAAGTAGGGTGGTACGAGAACACTGAAGCTTTCTTT	CASSQVGWYENTEAFF
NA	TRBV11-2	many	TRBJ2-2	TGTGCCAGCAGCTCCTTTGGTACCGGGGAGCTGTTTTTT	CASSSFGTGELFF
NA	TRBV20-1	many	TRBJ1-2	TGCAGTGCTAGAGATCCTCGCGGGGGGGCCGATTCCCACTATGGCTACACCTTC	CSARDPRGGADSHYGYTF
NA	TRBV12-3/TRBV12-4	many	TRBJ2-2	TGTGCCAGCAGTTTAGCGAGGTCAGCCCTCGGGGAGCTGTTTTTT	CASSLARSALGELFF
NA	TRBV11-3	many	TRBJ1-1	TGTGCCAGCAGCTCCCTCGGAGCCCGGGGGAACACTGAAGCTTTCTTT	CASSSLGARGNTEAFF
TRBD1	TRBV12-3/TRBV12-4	many	TRBJ2-7	TGTGCCAGCAGGCCCGGGACAGGGGCCCACGAGCAGTACTTC	CASRPGTGAHEQYF
TRBD1	TRBV5-1	NA	TRBJ2-7	TGCGCCAGCAGCTTGGCACCGGGACAGGGGGGTGACGAGCAGTACTTC	CASSLAPGQGGDEQYF
NA	TRBV5-1	many	TRBJ2-7	TGCGCCAGCAGGTTAAGGACCCTCGGAGGTTACGAGCAGTACTTC	CASRLRTLGGYEQYF